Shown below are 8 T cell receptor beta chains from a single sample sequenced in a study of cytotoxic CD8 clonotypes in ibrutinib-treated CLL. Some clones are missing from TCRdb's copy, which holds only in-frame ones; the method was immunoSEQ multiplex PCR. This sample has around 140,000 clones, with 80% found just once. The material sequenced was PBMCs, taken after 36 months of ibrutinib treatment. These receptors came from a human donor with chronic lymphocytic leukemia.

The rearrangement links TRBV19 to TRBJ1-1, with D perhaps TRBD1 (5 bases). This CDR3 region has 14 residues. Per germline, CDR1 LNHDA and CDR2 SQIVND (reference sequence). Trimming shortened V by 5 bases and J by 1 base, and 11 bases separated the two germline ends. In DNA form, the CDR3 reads TGTGCCAGTAGTCCCCCGGGGGGGAACACTGAAGCTTTCTTT. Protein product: CASSPPGGNTEAFF.

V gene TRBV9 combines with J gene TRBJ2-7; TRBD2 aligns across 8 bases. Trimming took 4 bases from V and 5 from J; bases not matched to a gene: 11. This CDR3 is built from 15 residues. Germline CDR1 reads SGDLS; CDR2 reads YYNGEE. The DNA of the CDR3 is TGTGCCAGCAGCCCGGGGGCCAGCGGGAGTAACGAGCAGTACTTC. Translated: CASSPGASGSNEQYF.

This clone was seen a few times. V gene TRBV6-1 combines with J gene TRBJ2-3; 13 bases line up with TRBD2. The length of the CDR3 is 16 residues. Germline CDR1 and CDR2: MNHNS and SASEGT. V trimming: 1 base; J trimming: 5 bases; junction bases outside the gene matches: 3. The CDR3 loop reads CASSEGTSGSIDTQYF. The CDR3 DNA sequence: TGTGCCAGCAGTGAAGGGACTAGCGGGAGTATAGATACGCAGTATTTT.

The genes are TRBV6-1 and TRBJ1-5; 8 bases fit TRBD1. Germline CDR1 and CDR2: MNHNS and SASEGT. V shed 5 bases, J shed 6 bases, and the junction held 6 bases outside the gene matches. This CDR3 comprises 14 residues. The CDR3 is CASSRQGQAQPQHF. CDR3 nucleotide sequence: TGTGCCAGCAGTAGACAGGGACAGGCTCAGCCCCAGCATTTT.

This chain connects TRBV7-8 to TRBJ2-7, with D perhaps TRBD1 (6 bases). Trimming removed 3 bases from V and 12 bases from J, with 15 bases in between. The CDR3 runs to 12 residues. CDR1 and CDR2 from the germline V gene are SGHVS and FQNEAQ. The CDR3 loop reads CASSFTRGEGYF. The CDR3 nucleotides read TGTGCCAGCAGCTTTACCAGGGGAGAGGGGTACTTC.

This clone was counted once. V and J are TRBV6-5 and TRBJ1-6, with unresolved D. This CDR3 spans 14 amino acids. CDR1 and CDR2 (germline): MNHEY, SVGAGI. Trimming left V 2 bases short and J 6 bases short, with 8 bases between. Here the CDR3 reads CASSYGQFNSPLHF. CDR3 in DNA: TGTGCCAGCAGTTACGGGCAGTTTAATTCACCCCTCCACTTT.

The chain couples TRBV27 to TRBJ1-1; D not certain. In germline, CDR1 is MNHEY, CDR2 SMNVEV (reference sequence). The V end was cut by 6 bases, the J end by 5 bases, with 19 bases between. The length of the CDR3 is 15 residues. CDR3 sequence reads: CASRTLPTRGTEAFF. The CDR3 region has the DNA TGTGCCAGCAGGACCCTTCCGACTCGGGGAACTGAAGCTTTCTTT.

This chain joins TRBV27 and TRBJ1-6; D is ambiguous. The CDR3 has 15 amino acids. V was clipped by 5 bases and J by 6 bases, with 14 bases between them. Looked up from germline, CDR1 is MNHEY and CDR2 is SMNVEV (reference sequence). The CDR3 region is CASSPSRLFNSPLHF. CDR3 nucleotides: TGTGCCAGCAGTCCTAGCCGGCTTTTTAATTCACCCCTCCACTTT.